This T cell receptor beta chain was retrieved from a study of shared clonotypes between healthy human individuals (dated by TCRdb to the early 2020s). Study-wide context: Three men and two women, aged 18 to 49 years, made up the cohort. Each donor's leukapheresis produced roughly between roughly 0.85 and 10 billion PBMCs. To estimate repertoire size and how much clonotypes are shared between individuals, the study performed deep sequencing of blood TCR repertoires from roughly five healthy adults. Different laboratories and diverse techniques were used to prepare libraries and sequence TCR repertoires, to increase sequencing depth and limit assay-specific biases. For each donor, CD4 naive and CD4 memory were each given three plates, CD8 naive was given two plates, and CD8 memory was given one plate. Results and caveats for the whole study, not just this receptor: Pairwise subsampling indicated that sequencing depth was expected to affect the degree of clonotype sharing among donors. The small number of donors limited the genetic and exposure-history diversity represented. Rarefaction of sorted-subset datasets indicated incomplete sequencing despite the large sequencing depth. Approximately 5% of naive CD4, 3% to 4% of naive CD8, approximately 2.2% of memory CD4, and roughly 0.4% of memory CD8 clonotypes were shared across several donors. Naive subsets generally had larger estimated clonotype richness than memory subsets did. Sampling was restricted to blood, and TCR repertoires in tissues likely differ from the TCR repertoires found in blood. Compared with non-shared clonotypes, the clonotypes found in all four sorted-subset donors had higher generation probabilities.

Healthy HIV-negative adults with no recently reported acute infections or vaccinations were included as donors. Every donor was a Caucasian adult living in Nashville, Tennessee, USA. Magnetic negative selection was used to enrich CD4+ T cells, after which naive cells were positively selected on CD45RA and the negative fraction became the memory subset. After blood collection by leukapheresis, PBMCs were isolated using Ficoll-Histopaque density gradient centrifugation and then cryopreserved in the vapor phase of liquid nitrogen. Analytical flow cytometry was used to check the purity and quantity of every magnetically sorted T cell population. Genomic DNA was isolated from each sorted fraction and quantified by UV absorbance on a Nanodrop 2000c. Using the deep immunoSEQ assay, TCR CDR3 regions were amplified from genomic DNA by multiplex PCR. Extracted genomic DNA from each cell subset was distributed evenly across all wells of several immunoSEQ 96-well plates, and each plate was treated as a replicate. For sorted subsets, about 200 ng genomic DNA, equal to tens of thousands of T cell genomes, was loaded into each replicate PCR. Purified libraries were quantified with a Qubit 3.0 fluorometer, sized on a Bioanalyzer 2100, and re-quantified with the KAPA Library Quantification kit. Every immunoSEQ 96-well plate was sequenced on a separate single-read 150-cycle Illumina NextSeq 550 flow cell. In the source study's methods: Because the immunoSEQ output held only junctional sequences and lacked quality scores, the filtering could not match the filtering applied to full-length reads. Sequences were annotated with PyIR, a Python wrapper for IgBLAST v1.9, using IMGT germline references to assign V/J genes and CDR3. Reads were removed for weak V/J assignments (E-value above 1e-6), missing CDR3, stop codons, out-of-frame junctions, or ambiguous translated residues. V3J clonotypes were defined as sequences sharing an identical inferred V gene, J gene, and CDR3 amino acid sequence. Percentage overlap between repertoires was computed as shared unique clonotypes divided by the size of the smaller repertoire. Richness of each repertoire was evaluated using RTK rarefaction, the Chao1 estimator, and Recon v2.1 estimates of unobserved clonotypes. For all TCRbeta clonotypes obtained by the gDNA method from several donors, generation probabilities were computed with OLGA. TCRdb stores this immuneACCESS table with in-frame sequences only. Part of the clones is absent; in the studies checked, under half of the shortfall reflects unresolved V genes, and no reason is known for the rest. From that table come the V and J calls and clone size; the DNA was used to work out D and trimming. The sample table lists about 2.5 million clones, less than 95% of them with a count of one. The biggest ten clones account for approximately 0.39% of the sample.

About this clone: The antigen this receptor binds is unknown. Base-call qualities are not available, and no considerably larger clone is one nucleotide away.

The germline V gene (reference sequence) sets CDR1 to MNHEY and CDR2 to SMNVEV. Inclusive of the bounding cysteine and phenylalanine, the CDR3 is 16 residues long. The only DNA kept is the CDR3, 48 bases in frame from the first base. The junction carries 16 bases between V and J, which are trimmed by 0 bases and 8 bases respectively. Specimen: naive CD4+ T cells from PBMCs. Sample cell subset or site, as interpreted from the label and publication: CD45RA+ positively selected. Recombination joined TRBV27 with TRBJ1-4; 6 matching bases give a weak D call of TRBD1. This receptor was taken from a man aged 18-30 years in good health. Some clones in this sample may be carry-over from other donors' samples. The CDR3 reads as follows: CASSLSTYRAREKLFF. Read as DNA, the sequence is TGTGCCAGCAGTTTATCGACTTACAGGGCCAGGGAAAAACTGTTTTTT.